A selection of T cell receptor beta chains follows, all from one sample in a study of blood T cell repertoires in COVID-19. Sequenced by immunoSEQ multiplex PCR; TCRdb stores in-frame clones only, minus some. The sample holds some 160,000 clones, more than 75% seen once. The specimen was peripheral blood. These receptors all come from a man between 50 and 59 years old who had recovered from COVID-19. Each CDR3 is given with its conserved first and last residue. A D gene is named only where the DNA matches it firmly. Clone size is not always given. Where it is, it says once, few, many or a class for expanded clones.

j_call,v_call,clone_size,d_call,cdr3_nt,cdr3_aa
TRBJ2-3,TRBV6-5,-,-,TGTGCCAGCAGTTACGATGGCACCTCCACAGATACGCAGTATTTT,CASSYDGTSTDTQYF
TRBJ2-1,TRBV3-1/TRBV3-2,-,-,TGTGCCAGCAGCCAAGAAGGCGGGCTCTCCTACAATGAGCAGTTCTTC,CASSQEGGLSYNEQFF
TRBJ2-3,TRBV7-2,-,-,TGTGCCAGCAGCTTATCCCTACAGGGCCTCACAGATACGCAGTATTTT,CASSLSLQGLTDTQYF
TRBJ1-1,TRBV19,few,-,TGTGCCAGTAGTAGCCGGAGACGAATGAACACTGAAGCTTTCTTT,CASSSRRRMNTEAFF
TRBJ2-7,TRBV25-1,-,-,TGTGCCAGCAGTGAATCTAACCGGGATTTGGGGCAGTACTTC,CASSESNRDLGQYF
TRBJ1-5,TRBV28,once,-,TGTGCCAGCAGTCCCCGAATGGCGGGGAGAGATCCCCAGCATTTT,CASSPRMAGRDPQHF
TRBJ2-7,TRBV25-1,-,TRBD2,TGTGCCAGCAGTGACCCGACTAGCGCAAGCGAGCAGTACTTC,CASSDPTSASEQYF
TRBJ1-5,TRBV5-4,-,-,TGTGCCAGCAGCTTGGGGGGGGCGCGGGGGCAGCCCCAGCATTTT,CASSLGGARGQPQHF
TRBJ2-1,TRBV5-1,-,TRBD2,TGCGCCAGCACCCGGACTAGTTCGGGCAATGAGCAGTTCTTC,CASTRTSSGNEQFF
TRBJ2-1,TRBV5-1,-,-,TGCGCCAGCAGCTTGGGCGGCGGGATCCCAGACAATGAGCAGTTCTTC,CASSLGGGIPDNEQFF
TRBJ2-1,TRBV3-1/TRBV3-2,once,TRBD2,TGTGCCAGCAGCCAAGAGTGGCGGACTAGCGGCTTCAATGAGCAGTTCTTC,CASSQEWRTSGFNEQFF
TRBJ2-2,TRBV15,-,-,TGTGCCACCAGCAGTGTCCGGACCGGGGAGCTGTTTTTT,CATSSVRTGELFF
TRBJ2-2,TRBV3-1/TRBV3-2,-,TRBD1,TGTGCCAGCAGCCAAGTACAGGGGATCGGGGAGCTGTTTTTT,CASSQVQGIGELFF
TRBJ1-1,TRBV19,-,TRBD1,TGTGCCAGTAGTATGGGAGACAGGGCGGTCACTGAAGCTTTCTTT,CASSMGDRAVTEAFF
TRBJ1-1,TRBV19,-,-,TGTGCCAGTAGTCCAAACAGGTTTAACACTGAAGCTTTCTTT,CASSPNRFNTEAFF
TRBJ2-1,TRBV18,-,TRBD1,TGTGCCAGCTCACATGGGACAGGGTATAGCAATGAGCAGTTCTTC,CASSHGTGYSNEQFF
TRBJ1-6,TRBV7-9,-,TRBD1,TGTGCCAGCAGCCAAACAGGGGTTTCCTATAATTCACCCCTCCACTTT,CASSQTGVSYNSPLHF
TRBJ2-3,TRBV5-4,-,TRBD2,TGTGCCAGCGCGCCGGGGGGGGCCCGCACAGATACGCAGTATTTT,CASAPGGARTDTQYF
TRBJ1-6,TRBV10-3,few,-,TGTGGAGCACGGGGATCCTATAATTCACCCCTCCACTTT,CGARGSYNSPLHF
TRBJ1-1,TRBV28,-,TRBD1,TGTGCCAGCAGTCCAAGGTGGGACAGGTCGACCACTGAAGCTTTCTTT,CASSPRWDRSTTEAFF
TRBJ2-2,TRBV9,-,-,TGTGCCAGCAGCCCCCTACGGACCGGGGAGCTGTTTTTT,CASSPLRTGELFF
TRBJ1-4,TRBV2,-,-,TGTGCCAGCAGTAGTCCTTTCGAGGAAAAACTGTTTTTT,CASSSPFEEKLFF
TRBJ1-6,TRBV18,-,TRBD1,TGTGCCAGCTCGATGAAGACAGGGGGCGACGGTTCACCCCTCCACTTT,CASSMKTGGDGSPLHF
TRBJ1-2,TRBV9,-,TRBD1,TGTGCCAGCAGAGGAGGACAGGGGGCATTTAACTATGGCTACACCTTC,CASRGGQGAFNYGYTF
TRBJ2-1,TRBV7-6,-,-,TGTGCCAGCAGCTTAGCCGCGACTAGCTCCTACAATGAGCAGTTCTTC,CASSLAATSSYNEQFF
TRBJ1-1,TRBV18,-,-,TGTGCCAGCTCACGGAGTCGGGGTATGAACACTGAAGCTTTCTTT,CASSRSRGMNTEAFF
TRBJ2-1,TRBV15,-,TRBD2,TGTGCCACCAGCAGAGGCGGGAGCACTCAGGTTGAGCAGTTCTTC,CATSRGGSTQVEQFF
TRBJ1-5,TRBV21-1,-,-,TGTGCCAGCAGCTTGCGACAGGCCCCCAATCAGCCCCAGCATTTT,CASSLRQAPNQPQHF
TRBJ2-1,TRBV2,-,-,TGTGCCAGCAGTGCTGACAATGAGCAGTTCTTC,CASSADNEQFF
TRBJ2-7,TRBV7-8,-,TRBD2,TGTGCCAGCAGCGGTAGTATTGGGGGAGGGCCCTACGAGCAGTACTTC,CASSGSIGGGPYEQYF
TRBJ1-1,TRBV19,-,TRBD1,TGTGCCAGTAGCCGGGACAGGGAATGGGAAACTGAAGCTTTCTTT,CASSRDREWETEAFF
TRBJ2-3,TRBV5-1,-,-,TGCGCCAGCAGCTTGGAAGACCAGCGGGATACGCAGTATTTT,CASSLEDQRDTQYF
TRBJ1-4,TRBV18,once,TRBD1,TGTGCCAGCTCTCTTAACAGGGGGGAGAATGAAAAACTGTTTTTT,CASSLNRGENEKLFF
TRBJ1-1,TRBV6-5,-,-,TGTGCCAGCAGTTACTATAGTGGGGGACTAGGGACTGAAGCTTTCTTT,CASSYYSGGLGTEAFF
TRBJ1-5,TRBV28,-,-,TGTGCCAGCAGTTCCCCCCAGGGGATGGGTAGCAATCAGCCCCAGCATTTT,CASSSPQGMGSNQPQHF
TRBJ1-2,TRBV27,-,-,TGTGCCAGCAGTTTTTTGCAGGGTAGCGGCTACACCTTC,CASSFLQGSGYTF
TRBJ2-1,TRBV7-9,-,TRBD2,TGTGCCAGCATTCCAGGTCCGGGCGGTCAGCGGGAGGGCAGGAGTGAGCAGTTCTTC,CASIPGPGGQREGRSEQFF
TRBJ2-3,TRBV19,-,-,TGTGCCAGTATTGGGGGCCGCACAGATACGCAGTATTTT,CASIGGRTDTQYF
TRBJ2-2,TRBV24-1,-,-,TGTGCCACCAGTTCACAGGGAGGGACCGGGGAGCTGTTTTTT,CATSSQGGTGELFF
TRBJ1-1,TRBV14,few,-,TGTGCCAGCAGCGCTGGACTGGGGATGGGTGGGACTGAAGCTTTCTTT,CASSAGLGMGGTEAFF
TRBJ2-7,TRBV6-5,few,TRBD2,TGTGCCAGCAGTTTAGGGGGGGTAGCGGGAGGGTACGAGCAGTACTTC,CASSLGGVAGGYEQYF
TRBJ2-7,TRBV6-1,many,TRBD1,TGTGCCAGCAGTGAGGGACAGGGGGCCTACGAGCAGTACTTC,CASSEGQGAYEQYF
TRBJ1-5,TRBV28,-,-,TGTGCCAGCAGTCCCCCACAGGTCGATCAGCCCCAGCATTTT,CASSPPQVDQPQHF
TRBJ1-2,TRBV2,-,-,TGTGCCAGCACCCCTAACCAGAGACAGATGTATAACTATGGCTACACCTTC,CASTPNQRQMYNYGYTF
TRBJ2-7,TRBV11-2,-,-,TGTGCCAGCAGCTTAGATCTCAGGGGACGGTCCTACGAGCAGTACTTC,CASSLDLRGRSYEQYF
TRBJ1-5,TRBV19,-,-,TGTGCCAGTAGTATTTGGCAGATCAATCAGCCCCAGCATTTT,CASSIWQINQPQHF
TRBJ2-3,TRBV7-6,-,TRBD2,TGTGCCAGCAGCTCCATGACTAGCGGAGATACGCAGTATTTT,CASSSMTSGDTQYF
TRBJ2-7,TRBV6-2/TRBV6-3,once,-,TGTGCCAGCAGCCCCATACCCGGGATCCCCTACGAGCAGTACTTC,CASSPIPGIPYEQYF
TRBJ1-1,TRBV11-2,-,-,TGTGCCAGCAGCTCCGTCTCCCTTATGAACACTGAAGCTTTCTTT,CASSSVSLMNTEAFF
TRBJ1-2,TRBV9,-,-,TGTGCCAGCAGCGTCTTGGAGGGTAACTATGGCTACACCTTC,CASSVLEGNYGYTF
TRBJ2-7,TRBV6-6,-,TRBD1,TGTGCCAGCAGCTCCGGGACAGGGAAATACGAGCAGTACTTC,CASSSGTGKYEQYF
TRBJ2-5,TRBV7-2,-,TRBD2,TGTGCCAGCAGCAAAGCAGCGGGGGGCCCACAAGAGACCCAGTACTTC,CASSKAAGGPQETQYF
TRBJ2-5,TRBV11-2,-,-,TGTGCCAGCAGCCGTGACAGAAAAGAGACCCAGTACTTC,CASSRDRKETQYF
TRBJ2-7,TRBV6-5,-,TRBD1,TGTGCCAGCAGTAAGGGACAGGTGGACTCCTACGAGCAGTACTTC,CASSKGQVDSYEQYF
TRBJ1-1,TRBV5-4,-,-,TGTGCCAGCAGCTTGGCCTTAGGAGACACTGAAGCTTTCTTT,CASSLALGDTEAFF
TRBJ1-2,TRBV28,-,-,TGTGCCAGCAGTGCCGGGACTGTCGGTGGCTACACCTTC,CASSAGTVGGYTF
TRBJ2-7,TRBV7-6,-,TRBD1,TGTGCCAGCTCCGATAGGGGCGGACAGGGGTTCGGGTTTTCCTACGAGCAGTACTTC,CASSDRGGQGFGFSYEQYF
TRBJ2-5,TRBV18,once,-,TGTGCCAGCTCACCCCGCTCGACGGGGGGCCGGGAGACCCAGTACTTC,CASSPRSTGGRETQYF